Below, 28 T cell receptor beta chains from the same sample are listed, as sequenced in a study of cytomegalovirus exposure and HLA in healthy donors. The PCR contained 60 Vbeta and 13 Jbeta primers. The repertoire was sequenced with immunoSEQ multiplex PCR; TCRdb's copy has only in-frame clones and lacks some. The sample yields fewer than 150,000 clones, 80% seen once. Material for sequencing was PBMCs. These receptors were collected from a man between 40 and 49 years old in good health and CMV-seropositive.

This clone was observed a few times. V gene TRBV7-2 combines with J gene TRBJ2-7, with TRBD2 as a possible D gene (7 bases). CDR1 is SGHTA and CDR2 is FQGNSA in the germline V gene. V lost 1 base to trimming and J lost 1 base, with 14 bases between them. This CDR3 contains 16 residues. CDR3 bases: TGTGCCAGCAGCTTAGGTGGCGGGGGCGCTTCCTACGAGCAGTACTTC. This sequence encodes CASSLGGGGASYEQYF. The full variable domain, rest sourced from reference TRBV7-2 and TRBJ2-7, is GAGVSQSPSNKVTEKGKDVELRCDPISGHTALYWYRQSLGQGLEFLIYFQGNSAPDKSGLPSDRFSAERTGGSVSTLTIQRTQQEDSAVYLCASSLGGGGASYEQYFGPGTRLTVT.

This rearrangement joins TRBV6-1 to TRBJ1-6; D gene unclear. V lost 3 bases and J 6 bases, leaving 12 bases between the germline ends. The CDR3 runs to 15 residues. Germline CDR1 is MNHNS and CDR2 is SASEGT. The CDR3 loop reads CASSDWSGGNSPLHF. CDR3 DNA: TGTGCCAGCAGTGATTGGTCCGGTGGTAATTCACCCCTCCACTTT.

This clone appeared a few times. V is TRBV28 and J is TRBJ2-6; perhaps TRBD1 as D (6 bases). The germline V and J ends were trimmed by 3 bases and 0 bases, with 24 bases remaining between them. The CDR3 has 21 amino acids. The germline V gene has CDR1 MDHEN and CDR2 SYDVKM. The CDR3 loop reads CASSFVIVGTRTFSGANVLTF. In DNA, the CDR3 is TGTGCCAGCAGTTTCGTGATAGTAGGGACAAGGACGTTCTCTGGGGCCAACGTCCTGACTTTC.

The CDR3 nucleotides read TGTGCCAGCCGAGCATATCGGGACACCCACTTT. This encodes CASRAYRDTHF. The gene calls are TRBV28 and TRBJ1-6; weak D call: TRBD1 (6 bases). This CDR3 region has 11 residues. Germline V gene sequence: CDR1 MDHEN, CDR2 SYDVKM. V dropped 8 bases and J dropped 18 bases, with 17 bases sitting between them.

The chain employs TRBV5-8 and TRBJ2-5, with 11 bases lining up with TRBD2. CDR3 size: 16 residues. The J segment lost 4 bases and the V segment lost 4 bases, leaving 9 bases of the junction unmatched. Looked up from germline, CDR1 is SGHTS and CDR2 is YDEGEE. The CDR3 sequence is CASSIGTSGLGETQYF. CDR3 coding DNA: TGTGCCAGCAGCATCGGGACTAGCGGTTTGGGAGAGACCCAGTACTTC.

The gene calls are TRBV9 and TRBJ1-6, with 8 positions matching TRBD1. The CDR3 is made up of 16 amino acids. The V and J ends lost 3 bases and 6 bases, in that order; junction bases with no gene match: 8. Germline-derived CDR1 and CDR2 are SGDLS and YYNGEE. CDR3 nucleotide sequence: TGTGCCAGCAGCGGGGGACAGGCCGGCCTTAATTCACCCCTCCACTTT. Its translation: CASSGGQAGLNSPLHF.

The genes are TRBV19 and TRBJ1-1; D gene ambiguous. CDR1 is LNHDA, CDR2 SQIVND, per germline (reference sequence). The CDR3 totals 15 residues. Trimming pared 1 base from V and 4 bases from J, leaving 13 bases between. Written as DNA, the CDR3 is TGTGCCAGTAGTATAGGAGGGAGCGGAATCACTGAAGCTTTCTTT. Translated, it gives CASSIGGSGITEAFF. The complete variable domain, with remaining parts taken from reference TRBV19 and TRBJ1-1, reads DGGITQSPKYLFRKEGQNVTLSCEQNLNHDAMYWYRQDPGQGLRLIYYSQIVNDFQKGDIAEGYSVSREKKESFPLTVTSAQKNPTAFYLCASSIGGSGITEAFFGQGTRLTVV.

The V gene is TRBV5-4, the J gene TRBJ1-3; tentative D call: TRBD1 (6 bases). From germline, CDR1 is SGHNT and CDR2 YYREEE (reference sequence). This CDR3 contains 15 residues. V lost 4 bases to trimming and J lost 2 bases, with 13 bases between them. The CDR3 loop reads CASSLQGSAGNTIYF. CDR3 coding DNA: TGTGCCAGCAGCCTACAGGGTAGCGCTGGAAACACCATATATTTT.

The chain employs TRBV7-8 and TRBJ1-1; D perhaps matches TRBD1 (6 bases). V lost 8 bases and J 0 bases, leaving 13 bases between the germline ends. There are 14 residues in the CDR3. The V gene's germline CDR1 is SGHVS and CDR2 FQNEAQ. The CDR3 sequence is CASASGTLNTEAFF. CDR3 DNA sequence: TGTGCCAGCGCGTCAGGGACATTGAACACTGAAGCTTTCTTT.

The rearrangement links TRBV27 to TRBJ2-5; D is possibly TRBD1 (6 bases). V lost 6 bases and J 5 bases, leaving 13 bases between the germline ends. The CDR3 covers 13 residues. Germline-derived CDR1 and CDR2 are MNHEY and SMNVEV (reference sequence). The CDR3 DNA follows: TGTGCCAGCAGCAGGGGAAATGAGGAGACCCAGTACTTC. Its protein product is CASSRGNEETQYF.

The chain is built from TRBV4-1 and TRBJ1-2; TRBD1 matches at 9 bases. CDR3 length: 17 amino acids. Looked up from germline, CDR1 is MGHRA and CDR2 is YSYEKL. Losses at the gene ends were 4 bases for V and 7 bases for J; bases not matched to a gene: 16. The CDR3 spells CASSRKQGAEGPLGYTF. CDR3 DNA sequence: TGCGCCAGCAGCCGGAAACAGGGGGCAGAGGGCCCCCTTGGCTACACCTTC.

The genes are TRBV5-6 and TRBJ2-7, with D possibly TRBD1 on 5 matching bases. Germline CDR1 is SGHDT and CDR2 is YYEEEE. This CDR3 region has 14 residues. The V gene lost 0 bases and the J gene lost 5 bases, with 12 bases spanning the gap. CDR3 nucleotide sequence: TGTGCCAGCAGCTTGGGGCAGGGATATAACGAGCAGTACTTC. This codes for CASSLGQGYNEQYF.

The J gene is TRBJ2-5, the V gene TRBV4-3; 11 bases fit TRBD2. Trimming removed 1 base from V and 4 bases from J; junction bases left unmatched: 2. Germline-derived CDR1 and CDR2 are LGHNA and YSLEER. The CDR3 is 15 residues long. The CDR3 coding sequence is TGCGCCAGCAGCCAAGGGCTAGCGGGAGGAGAGACCCAGTACTTC. This encodes CASSQGLAGGETQYF.

The chain recombines TRBV28 with TRBJ1-2; TRBD1 matches 10 bases. The ends lost 1 base at V and 7 bases at J; junction bases unmatched: 3. This CDR3 contains 14 residues. Germline CDR1 and CDR2: MDHEN and SYDVKM. This chain's CDR3 is CASSLYGTGVGYTF. The CDR3 region has the DNA TGTGCCAGCAGTTTATACGGGACAGGGGTTGGCTACACCTTC.

The V gene is TRBV7-2, the J gene TRBJ1-4, with D perhaps TRBD1 (5 bases). CDR3 length: 13 amino acids. Trimming pared 1 base from V and 8 bases from J, leaving 8 bases between. From germline, CDR1 is SGHTA and CDR2 FQGNSA. CDR3 DNA: TGTGCCAGCAGCTTAGTGGGGCGGGAAAAACTGTTTTTT. Translated: CASSLVGREKLFF.

This clone was observed a handful of times. The V gene is TRBV29-1, the J gene TRBJ2-3; D may be TRBD2 (6 bases). The CDR3 length is 14 residues. CDR1 and CDR2 (germline): SQVTM, ANQGSEA. Trimming removed 1 base from V and 3 bases from J, with 11 bases in between. In DNA, the CDR3 is TGCAGCGTTGAAGGGGGACTTCAAACAGATACGCAGTATTTT. Its protein is CSVEGGLQTDTQYF.

This clone was seen once. The chain is built from TRBV15 and TRBJ2-7; tentative D call: TRBD1 (5 bases). This CDR3 has 14 residues. The germline V gene encodes CDR1 LNHNV and CDR2 YYDKDF (reference sequence). Trimming cost V 2 bases and J 6 bases, with 14 bases left between them. The CDR3 DNA is TGTGCCACCAGCAGACCCGGAACAGGTCTCGAGCAGTACTTC. Translated: CATSRPGTGLEQYF.

The gene calls are TRBV6-5 and TRBJ2-1; D may be TRBD2 (6 bases). The V gene lost 2 bases and the J gene lost 4 bases, with 12 bases spanning the gap. This CDR3 has 15 amino acids. Germline CDR1 and CDR2: MNHEY and SVGAGI. The CDR3: CASSYRLVEYNEQFF. CDR3 sequence (DNA): TGTGCCAGCAGTTACAGACTAGTAGAGTACAATGAGCAGTTCTTC.

This chain links TRBV28 with TRBJ1-5, with D unresolved. V dropped 8 bases and J dropped 0 bases, with 14 bases sitting between them. This CDR3 region has 15 residues. Germline loops: CDR1 MDHEN, CDR2 SYDVKM. The CDR3 DNA reads TGTGCCAGCCGACGAGGGCAGAATAGCAATCAGCCCCAGCATTTT. This encodes CASRRGQNSNQPQHF.

The rearrangement uses TRBV7-2 and TRBJ1-1; D is unresolved. The CDR3 is 12 amino acids. From germline, CDR1 is SGHTA and CDR2 FQGNSA. V lost 5 bases to trimming and J lost 7 bases, with 11 bases between them. CDR3 nucleotides: TGTGCCAGCAGCCTCCAAGCTTATGAAGCTTTCTTT. Its protein is CASSLQAYEAFF.

The chain combines TRBV7-9 with TRBJ2-7, with D possibly matching TRBD2 (5 bases). V lost 1 base and J lost 11, with 9 bases in between. Germline values: CDR1 SEHNR, CDR2 FQNEAQ (reference sequence). This CDR3 is built from 11 residues. CDR3 bases: TGTGCCAGCAGCTTAGAAGAGGAGGAGTACTTC. Translated, it gives CASSLEEEEYF.

The V call is TRBV28, the J call TRBJ1-5; D possibly corresponds to TRBD1 (5 bases). The germline V gene encodes CDR1 MDHEN and CDR2 SYDVKM. V lost 4 bases and J 1 base, leaving 8 bases between the germline ends. The CDR3 has 14 residues. The CDR3: CASSYQGSNQPQHF. CDR3 nucleotides: TGTGCCAGCAGTTATCAGGGAAGCAATCAGCCCCAGCATTTT.

This clone was seen only a few times. The chain couples TRBV7-9 to TRBJ1-6; unclear D gene. Trimming took off 5 bases at V and 10 bases at J, with 12 bases between the two ends. In germline, CDR1 is SEHNR, CDR2 FQNEAQ (reference sequence). The CDR3 extends over 13 amino acids. The CDR3 protein is CASSAPQQSPLHF. CDR3 nucleotides: TGTGCCAGCAGCGCCCCACAGCAATCACCCCTCCACTTT.

This clone has a handful of counts. CDR3 nucleotides: TGTGCCAGCAGCTTCTCCGGGACAGGGGGCACTTCACCCCTCCACTTT. The encoded protein is CASSFSGTGGTSPLHF. V is TRBV7-2 and J is TRBJ1-6, with 12 bases fitting TRBD1. This CDR3 comprises 16 residues. Looked up from germline, CDR1 is SGHTA and CDR2 is FQGNSA. With V trimmed by 3 bases and J by 9 bases, 6 bases remained unmatched.

The chain recombines TRBV6-5 with TRBJ1-2; 8 bases are shared with TRBD1. The J segment lost 2 bases and the V segment lost 2 bases, leaving 7 bases of the junction unmatched. CDR1 and CDR2 from the germline V gene are MNHEY and SVGAGI. This CDR3 contains 16 residues. This CDR3 is CASSYLQGQGNYGYTF. The CDR3 DNA reads TGTGCCAGCAGTTACCTTCAAGGACAGGGAAACTATGGCTACACCTTC.

The chain is built from TRBV5-1 and TRBJ2-3; TRBD1 aligns across 7 bases. The germline V gene has CDR1 SGHRS and CDR2 YFSETQ. V gave up 3 bases and J gave up 3 bases; unmatched junction bases: 7. The CDR3 consists of 15 residues. The CDR3, as DNA: TGCGCCAGCAGCTCTCGACAGGGTCGTACAGATACGCAGTATTTT. Protein product: CASSSRQGRTDTQYF.

This chain links TRBV10-3 with TRBJ1-4; tentative D call: TRBD1 (6 bases). This CDR3 is 15 amino acids long. The germline CDR1 and CDR2 sequences are ENHRY and SYGVKD. V lost 5 bases and J lost 8, with 18 bases in between. The CDR3 DNA reads as TGTGCCATCAGTCAATTACAGGGTAGTAACGAAAAACTGTTTTTT. It codes for CAISQLQGSNEKLFF.

CDR3 sequence: CASSEGGRPGNEQYF. CDR3 nucleotides: TGTGCCAGCAGTGAAGGAGGCCGGCCAGGGAACGAGCAGTACTTC. The rearrangement links TRBV6-1 to TRBJ2-7; weak D call: TRBD1 (5 bases). Looked up from germline, CDR1 is MNHNS and CDR2 is SASEGT. The CDR3 is 15 residues long. V was pared by 1 base and J by 5 bases, with 15 bases between.